The source of this T cell receptor (beta chain) is a study of blood T cell repertoires in COVID-19. Study information: The United States, Italy and Spain supplied acute and convalescent COVID-19 samples. Sample material is recorded as cDNA or gDNA derived from T cells, B-cell-depleted T cells, or PBMCs.

Seattle's cohort entered during active infection and was followed longitudinally. This CDR3 comprises 18 residues. Germline V gives CDR1 MGHRA, CDR2 YSYEKL. V shed 0 bases, J shed 3 bases, and the junction held 4 bases outside the gene matches. Sequenced by immunoSEQ multiplex PCR; TCRdb stores in-frame clones only, minus some. The repertoire has about 240,000 clones, 92% of them found once; the top ten carry about 0.79%. This receptor was obtained from a man aged 30 to 45 with COVID-19, enrolled during active disease. Sequencing was done on a sample of peripheral blood. This chain joins TRBV4-1 and TRBJ2-1, with 14 bases fitting TRBD2. The CDR3 here is CASSQDWTSGGIYNEQFF. In DNA, the CDR3 is TGCGCCAGCAGCCAAGATTGGACTAGCGGGGGGATCTACAATGAGCAGTTCTTC.